What follows are 20 T cell receptor beta chains derived from one specimen sequenced in a study of shared T cell receptors in the human thymus. TCRdb's table, derived via immunoSEQ multiplex PCR, lists solely in-frame clones and lacks some. The sample yields about 540,000 clones, 75% to 80% seen once. Separately, the same data were catalogued under a study of human thymus T cells.

What was sequenced was thymocytes. The origin of the receptors is a boy under two years old with a congenital heart defect.

The rearrangement uses TRBV7-8 and TRBJ2-7; D gene ambiguous. Germline CDR1 reads SGHVS; CDR2 reads FQNEAQ. CDR3 length: 15 amino acids. V was shortened by 0 bases and J by 3 bases, with 12 bases between the two germline ends. Here the CDR3 DNA reads TGTGCCAGCAGCTTAGCAGAGAGAGTCCTCTACGAGCAGTACTTC. It translates to CASSLAERVLYEQYF.

The CDR3 DNA is TGTGCCAGCTCACCACCCCAGGCCCCGGGGAGACTGTTTTTT. As protein: CASSPPQAPGRLFF. The chain links TRBV18 to TRBJ1-4; D uncertain. The CDR3 contains 14 residues. V lost 0 bases and J 13 bases, leaving 15 bases between the germline ends. Per germline, CDR1 KGHSH and CDR2 LQKENI.

The gene calls are TRBV9 and TRBJ2-1, with 7 bases that match TRBD1. CDR3 length: 15 amino acids. Trimming removed 2 bases from V and 9 bases from J; junction bases left unmatched: 11. Germline V gives CDR1 SGDLS, CDR2 YYNGEE. This chain's CDR3 is CASSVRDRTDGEQFF. The DNA of the CDR3 is TGTGCCAGCAGCGTCCGGGACAGAACCGATGGTGAGCAGTTCTTC.

The rearrangement joins TRBV28 to TRBJ1-1; 7 nucleotides agree with TRBD1. CDR1 is MDHEN and CDR2 is SYDVKM in the germline V gene. This CDR3 comprises 15 residues. V dropped 6 bases and J dropped 4; count of bases not matched to a gene: 11. The CDR3 DNA follows: TGTGCCAGCAGCCCCCCGGCCCAGGGGGGCACTGAAGCTTTCTTT. Protein product: CASSPPAQGGTEAFF.

The chain is built from TRBV7-3 and TRBJ2-1, with D possibly TRBD2 on 6 matching bases. Germline V CDR1 and CDR2: SGHTA, FQGTGA. V gave up 1 base and J gave up 1 base, with 17 bases separating them. The CDR3 covers 18 residues. The CDR3 bases are TGTGCCAGCAGCTTAAGGAGGGTAGGCGGAGCTTCCTACAATGAGCAGTTCTTC. Its translation is CASSLRRVGGASYNEQFF.

This clone was observed once. The chain is built from TRBV4-3 and TRBJ2-7; 7 nucleotides match TRBD1. The ends lost 2 bases at V and 4 bases at J; junction bases unmatched: 17. Germline-derived CDR1 and CDR2 are LGHNA and YSLEER. This CDR3 is built from 18 residues. CDR3 nucleotide sequence: TGCGCCAGCAGCCAAAGTAAAACCCCTCCGGGACAGTATTACGAGCAGTACTTC. Amino acid sequence: CASSQSKTPPGQYYEQYF.

This clone appeared a few times. The genes are TRBV5-6 and TRBJ2-4; TRBD1 matches at 7 bases. Per germline, CDR1 SGHDT and CDR2 YYEEEE. The CDR3 runs to 15 residues. V lost 6 bases to trimming and J lost 3 bases; unmatched junction nucleotides: 9. Here the CDR3 reads CASTDDRVDKNIQYF. The CDR3 DNA reads as TGTGCCAGCACCGATGACAGGGTAGACAAAAACATTCAGTACTTC.

The chain joins TRBV6-5 to TRBJ2-7; 9 bases align to TRBD2. Germline-derived CDR1 and CDR2 are MNHEY and SVGAGI. V trimming: 0 bases; J trimming: 6 bases; junction bases outside the gene matches: 6. The CDR3 covers 15 residues. CDR3 residues: CASSYSQREVGEQYF. In DNA, the CDR3 is TGTGCCAGCAGTTACTCCCAGCGGGAGGTCGGCGAGCAGTACTTC.

The CDR3 DNA follows: TGCGCCAGCAGCTCGCGGACAGGGCGCGGCTACACCTTC. Its protein is CASSSRTGRGYTF. J is TRBJ1-2 and V is TRBV5-1, with TRBD1 matching 8 bases. The CDR3 runs 13 residues. With 3 bases clipped from V and 8 bases from J, the junction kept 6 bases outside the gene matches. Germline assignment: CDR1 SGHRS and CDR2 YFSETQ.

There are a few counts of this clone. This sequence joins TRBV29-1 and TRBJ2-5; no reliable D call. Germline V gives CDR1 SQVTM, CDR2 ANQGSEA. V was clipped by 3 bases and J by 5 bases, with 4 bases between them. This CDR3 has 10 amino acids. Here the CDR3 reads CSVDEETQYF. CDR3 bases: TGCAGCGTTGATGAGGAGACCCAGTACTTC. The whole variable domain, filled in from reference TRBV29-1 and TRBJ2-5, reads SAVISQKPSRDICQRGTSLTIQCQVDSQVTMMFWYRQQPGQSLTLIATANQGSEATYESGFVIDKFPISRPNLTFSTLTVSNMSPEDSSIYLCSVDEETQYFGPGTRLLVL.

V is TRBV14 and J is TRBJ1-2; D ambiguous. The CDR3 covers 14 residues. Per germline, CDR1 SGHDN and CDR2 FVKESK. V was pared by 1 base and J by 4 bases, with 10 bases between. CDR3 DNA sequence: TGTGCCAGCAGCCAAGGGTCGGGTACCTATGGCTACACCTTC. Translated: CASSQGSGTYGYTF.

The chain has TRBV5-4 and TRBJ1-5; D perhaps matches TRBD1 (5 bases). The CDR3 consists of 15 residues. CDR1 and CDR2 (germline): SGHNT, YYREEE (reference sequence). Trimming took off 4 bases at V and 0 bases at J, with 11 bases between the two ends. DNA for the CDR3: TGTGCCAGCAGCCCCGGGGGACCTAGCAATCAGCCCCAGCATTTT. It encodes CASSPGGPSNQPQHF. The variable domain in full, completed from reference TRBV5-4 and TRBJ1-5, reads ETGVTQSPTHLIKTRGQQVTLRCSSQSGHNTVSWYQQALGQGPQFIFQYYREEENGRGNFPPRFSGLQFPNYSSELNVNALELDDSALYLCASSPGGPSNQPQHFGDGTRLSIL.

V gene TRBV19 combines with J gene TRBJ1-4, with D perhaps matching TRBD1 (5 bases). This CDR3 is 12 amino acids long. The V end lost 8 bases, the J end lost 8 bases, and 12 bases lay between the germline ends. Germline V gene lookup returns CDR1 LNHDA and CDR2 SQIVND (reference sequence). The CDR3 coding sequence is TGTGCCAGTTCCGGACACCGGGAAAAACTGTTTTTT. Encoded protein: CASSGHREKLFF. Using reference TRBV19 and TRBJ1-4 for the parts outside the CDR3, the full variable domain is DGGITQSPKYLFRKEGQNVTLSCEQNLNHDAMYWYRQDPGQGLRLIYYSQIVNDFQKGDIAEGYSVSREKKESFPLTVTSAQKNPTAFYLCASSGHREKLFFGSGTQLSVL.

The rearrangement joins TRBV7-9 to TRBJ1-2; possible D gene TRBD1, 5 bases. Trimming left V 4 bases short and J 5 bases short, with 20 bases between. Germline values: CDR1 SEHNR, CDR2 FQNEAQ (reference sequence). The CDR3 is made up of 16 amino acids. In DNA, the CDR3 is TGTGCCAGCAGCTCCCCCGGACCGGGGGTAGGGTATGGCTACACCTTC. Protein: CASSSPGPGVGYGYTF.

This clone is a singleton in its sample. This sequence joins TRBV2 and TRBJ1-1; a weak D match, TRBD1 (5 bases). V lost 8 bases, J lost 5 bases, and 18 bases lay in between. The CDR3 has 14 residues. Germline-derived CDR1 and CDR2 are SNHLY and FYNNEI. CDR3 bases: TGTGCCAGCCCTAAGACCGGGGGTGTGACTGAAGCTTTCTTT. This gives the protein CASPKTGGVTEAFF.

This chain joins TRBV28 and TRBJ1-1; D unclear. This CDR3 comprises 11 residues. V lost 6 bases, J lost 6 bases, and 8 bases lay in between. Looked up from germline, CDR1 is MDHEN and CDR2 is SYDVKM. CDR3 residues: CASSSRSEAFF. CDR3 DNA sequence: TGTGCCAGCAGCTCGCGGTCTGAAGCTTTCTTT.

The rearrangement joins TRBV30 to TRBJ1-1; D is undetermined. Trimming cost V 2 bases and J 0 bases, with 34 bases left between them. Germline CDR1 GTSNPN, CDR2 SVGIG (reference sequence). This CDR3 comprises 22 residues. This CDR3 reads CAWSPRGKAGENRNPMNTEAFF. The DNA of the CDR3 is TGTGCCTGGAGTCCCAGAGGCAAGGCCGGAGAAAATAGGAATCCGATGAACACTGAAGCTTTCTTT.

The chain combines TRBV27 with TRBJ1-5, with a weak D call TRBD1 (5 bases). The V gene lost 1 base and the J gene lost 6 bases, with 13 bases spanning the gap. The CDR3 runs 15 residues. Looked up from germline, CDR1 is MNHEY and CDR2 is SMNVEV (reference sequence). In DNA form, the CDR3 reads TGTGCCAGCAGTTTATGGGGGGATCTGCGTCAGCCCCAGCATTTT. Its protein is CASSLWGDLRQPQHF.

The chain links TRBV7-6 to TRBJ2-2; D may be TRBD2 (7 bases). V was cut by 3 bases and J by 6 bases, with 17 bases left in between. CDR1 SGHVS and CDR2 FNYEAQ come from the germline V gene. The CDR3 is 16 amino acids. The CDR3 reads CASSLGGLRQAGELFF. As DNA, the CDR3 is TGTGCCAGCAGCTTGGGGGGGCTCCGCCAGGCCGGGGAGCTGTTTTTT.

This chain joins TRBV4-1 and TRBJ1-4, with TRBD1 matching over 10 bases. Germline V gene sequence: CDR1 MGHRA, CDR2 YSYEKL. This CDR3 region has 13 residues. Trimming at V came to 5 bases and at J to 7 bases, leaving 1 base not matched to a gene. The CDR3, as DNA: TGCGCCAGCAGCGGGACAGGGGCTGAAAAACTGTTTTTT. Protein sequence: CASSGTGAEKLFF.